This T cell receptor beta chain was identified in a study of regulatory T cells in long-lasting Graves disease. Study-level findings and limits: Accuracy might have suffered from few samples.

Arm-PCR of CDR3 regions and iRepertoire HTBI primers were the basis on which TCR beta libraries were built. TCRdb reprocessed the multiplex PCR reads with MiXCR, giving one entry per CDR3 protein. The sample records 300,000 to 500,000 distinct CDR3 sequences, around 21% being singletons. Per germline, CDR1 SEHNR and CDR2 FQNEAQ (reference sequence). This CDR3 has 14 amino acids. The ends were cut back, 4 bases at V and 1 base at J, with 10 bases in the middle. The time point denotes: persistent/refractory GD, antithyroid drugs over 5 years with positive TRAb. PBMC RNA served as the TCR library source. The sample holds many counts of this clonotype. Its antigen is as yet unknown.

The sequencing used peripheral blood mononuclear cells (PBMCs), collected when the disease was refractory, from a patient treated with antithyroid drugs. The clonotype comes from a female donor with Graves disease. This chain connects TRBV7-9 to TRBJ1-2; D call uncertain. The DNA for the CDR3 is TGTGCCAGCAGCTATCAAGACGGTAACTATGGCTACACCTTC. This sequence encodes CASSYQDGNYGYTF.